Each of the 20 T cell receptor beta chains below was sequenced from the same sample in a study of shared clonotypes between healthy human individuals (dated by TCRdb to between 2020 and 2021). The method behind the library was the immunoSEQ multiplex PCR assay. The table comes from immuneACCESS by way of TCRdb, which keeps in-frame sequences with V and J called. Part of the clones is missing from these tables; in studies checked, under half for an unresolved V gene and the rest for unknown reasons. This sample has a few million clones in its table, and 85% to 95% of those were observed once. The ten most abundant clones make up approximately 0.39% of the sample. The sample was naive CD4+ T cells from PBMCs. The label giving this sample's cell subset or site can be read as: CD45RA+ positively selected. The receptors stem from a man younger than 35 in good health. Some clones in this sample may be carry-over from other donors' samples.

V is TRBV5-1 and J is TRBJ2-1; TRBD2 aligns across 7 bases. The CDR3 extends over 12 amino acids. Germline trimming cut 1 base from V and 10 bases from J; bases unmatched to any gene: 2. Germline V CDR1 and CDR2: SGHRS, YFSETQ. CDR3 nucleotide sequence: TGCGCCAGCAGCTTGCGGGGGGAAGAGCAGTTCTTC. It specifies CASSLRGEEQFF.

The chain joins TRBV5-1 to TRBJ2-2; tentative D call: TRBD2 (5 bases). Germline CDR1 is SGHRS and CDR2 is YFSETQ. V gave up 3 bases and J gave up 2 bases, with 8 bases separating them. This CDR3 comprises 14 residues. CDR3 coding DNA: TGCGCCAGCAGCTCGACTATAAACACCGGGGAGCTGTTTTTT. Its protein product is CASSSTINTGELFF.

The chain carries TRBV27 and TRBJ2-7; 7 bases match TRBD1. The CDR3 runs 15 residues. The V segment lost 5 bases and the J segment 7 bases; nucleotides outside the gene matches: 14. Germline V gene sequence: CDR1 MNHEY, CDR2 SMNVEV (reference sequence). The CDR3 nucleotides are TGTGCCAGCAGTCAAGAAGGGGGCCGATCGGGGGAGCAGTACTTC. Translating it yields CASSQEGGRSGEQYF.

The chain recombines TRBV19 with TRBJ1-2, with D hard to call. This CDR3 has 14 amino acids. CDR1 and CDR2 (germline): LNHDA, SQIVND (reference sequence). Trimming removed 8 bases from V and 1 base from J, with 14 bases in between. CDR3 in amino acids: CASQRAPINYGYTF. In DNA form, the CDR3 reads TGTGCCAGTCAGAGAGCACCCATTAACTATGGCTACACCTTC.

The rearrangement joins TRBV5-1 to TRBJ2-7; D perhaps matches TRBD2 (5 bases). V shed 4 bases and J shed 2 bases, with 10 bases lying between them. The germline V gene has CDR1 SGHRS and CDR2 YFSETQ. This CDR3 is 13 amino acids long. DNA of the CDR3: TGCGCCAGCAGCACAGAGGGAGCCTACGAGCAGTACTTC. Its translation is CASSTEGAYEQYF.

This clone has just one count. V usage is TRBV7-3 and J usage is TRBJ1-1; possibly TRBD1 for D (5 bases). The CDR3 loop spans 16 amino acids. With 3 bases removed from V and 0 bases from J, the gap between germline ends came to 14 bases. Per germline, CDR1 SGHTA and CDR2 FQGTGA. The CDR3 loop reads CASSLSGTLMNTEAFF. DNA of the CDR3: TGTGCCAGCAGCTTGTCCGGGACGCTGATGAACACTGAAGCTTTCTTT.

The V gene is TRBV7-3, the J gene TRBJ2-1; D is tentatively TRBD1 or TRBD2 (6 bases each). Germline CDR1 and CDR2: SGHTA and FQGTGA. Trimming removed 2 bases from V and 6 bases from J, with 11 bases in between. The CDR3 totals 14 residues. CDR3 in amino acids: CASSLETGANEQFF. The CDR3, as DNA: TGTGCCAGCAGCTTAGAGACGGGGGCCAATGAGCAGTTCTTC.

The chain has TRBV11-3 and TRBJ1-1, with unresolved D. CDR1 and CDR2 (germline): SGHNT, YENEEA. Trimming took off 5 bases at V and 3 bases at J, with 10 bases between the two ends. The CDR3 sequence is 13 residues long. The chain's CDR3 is CASSPSGYTEAFF. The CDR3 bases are TGTGCCAGCAGCCCTTCGGGGTACACTGAAGCTTTCTTT.

Written as DNA, the CDR3 is TGTGCCAGCAGTACCCCGGGACAGGGTGGGTACGAGCAGTACTTC. Protein sequence: CASSTPGQGGYEQYF. The chain uses TRBV6-1 and TRBJ2-7; 9 bases line up with TRBD1. There are 15 residues in the CDR3. CDR1 MNHNS and CDR2 SASEGT come from the germline V gene. V lost 5 bases to trimming and J lost 4 bases; unmatched junction nucleotides: 9.

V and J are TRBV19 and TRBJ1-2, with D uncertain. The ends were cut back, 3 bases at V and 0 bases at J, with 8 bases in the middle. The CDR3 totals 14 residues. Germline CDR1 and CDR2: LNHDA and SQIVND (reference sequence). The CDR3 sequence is CASSIQSANYGYTF. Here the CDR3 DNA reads TGTGCCAGTAGTATCCAGTCAGCTAACTATGGCTACACCTTC.

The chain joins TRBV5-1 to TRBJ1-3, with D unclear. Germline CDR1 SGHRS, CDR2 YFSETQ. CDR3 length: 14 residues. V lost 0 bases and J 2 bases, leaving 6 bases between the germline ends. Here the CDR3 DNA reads TGCGCCAGCAGCTTGGAGGCTCCTGGAAACACCATATATTTT. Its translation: CASSLEAPGNTIYF.

CDR3 amino acids: CASSQDGGLLVLREQYF. The CDR3 coding sequence is TGCGCCAGCAGCCAAGATGGGGGACTCCTGGTTCTTCGAGAGCAGTACTTC. The chain carries TRBV4-1 and TRBJ2-7; TRBD2 might be the D (6 bases). The CDR3 has 17 residues. V shed 0 bases and J shed 7 bases, with 22 bases lying between them. Germline V gene lookup returns CDR1 MGHRA and CDR2 YSYEKL.

In DNA, the CDR3 is TGTGCCAGCAGCTTGGGGGGCAGGTCCGACACCATATATTTT. The encoded protein is CASSLGGRSDTIYF. The chain joins TRBV5-4 to TRBJ1-3, with a weak D call TRBD1 (5 bases). Germline V lookup: CDR1 SGHNT, CDR2 YYREEE (reference sequence). The V end was cut by 0 bases, the J end by 8 bases, with 12 bases between. The CDR3 is made up of 14 amino acids.

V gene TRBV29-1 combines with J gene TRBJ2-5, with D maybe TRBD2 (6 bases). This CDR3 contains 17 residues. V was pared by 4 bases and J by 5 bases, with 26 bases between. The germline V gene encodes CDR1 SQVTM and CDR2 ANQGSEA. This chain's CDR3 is CSVAYREKEGNGETQYF. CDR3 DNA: TGCAGCGTTGCTTATCGGGAGAAGGAGGGGAACGGGGAGACCCAGTACTTC.

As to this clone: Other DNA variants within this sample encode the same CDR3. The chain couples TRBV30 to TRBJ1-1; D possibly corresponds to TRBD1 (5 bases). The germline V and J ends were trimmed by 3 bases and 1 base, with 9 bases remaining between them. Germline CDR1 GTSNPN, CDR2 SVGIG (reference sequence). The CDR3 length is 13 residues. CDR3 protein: CAWRVGTNTEAFF. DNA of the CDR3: TGTGCCTGGAGAGTGGGGACGAACACTGAAGCTTTCTTT.

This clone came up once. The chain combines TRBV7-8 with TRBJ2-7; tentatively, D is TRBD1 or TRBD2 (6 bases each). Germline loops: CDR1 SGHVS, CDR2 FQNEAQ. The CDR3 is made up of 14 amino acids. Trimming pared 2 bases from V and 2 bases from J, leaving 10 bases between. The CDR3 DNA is TGTGCCAGCAGCTTAACAGGGAGGACCTACGAGCAGTACTTC. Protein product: CASSLTGRTYEQYF.

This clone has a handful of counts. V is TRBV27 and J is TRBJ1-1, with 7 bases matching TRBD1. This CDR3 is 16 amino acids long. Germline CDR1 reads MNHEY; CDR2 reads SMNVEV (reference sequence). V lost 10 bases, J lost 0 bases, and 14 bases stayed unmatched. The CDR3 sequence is CATGGRGALMNTEAFF. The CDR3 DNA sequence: TGTGCCACCGGGGGCAGGGGGGCACTCATGAACACTGAAGCTTTCTTT.

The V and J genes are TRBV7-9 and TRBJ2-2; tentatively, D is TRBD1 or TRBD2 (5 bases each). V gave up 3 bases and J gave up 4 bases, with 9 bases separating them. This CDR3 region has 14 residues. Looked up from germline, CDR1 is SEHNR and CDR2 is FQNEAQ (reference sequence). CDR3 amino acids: CASSFSGTTGELFF. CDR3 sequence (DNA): TGTGCCAGCAGCTTTTCAGGGACCACCGGGGAGCTGTTTTTT.

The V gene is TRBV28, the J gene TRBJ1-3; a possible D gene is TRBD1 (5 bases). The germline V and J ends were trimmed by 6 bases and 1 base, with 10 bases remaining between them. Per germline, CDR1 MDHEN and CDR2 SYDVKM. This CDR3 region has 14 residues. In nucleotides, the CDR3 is TGTGCCAGCAGGAATCAGGGTTCTGGAAACACCATATATTTT. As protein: CASRNQGSGNTIYF.

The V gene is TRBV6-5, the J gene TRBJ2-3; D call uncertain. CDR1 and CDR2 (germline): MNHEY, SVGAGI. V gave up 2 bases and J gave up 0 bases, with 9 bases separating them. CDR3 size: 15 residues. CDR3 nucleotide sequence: TGTGCCAGCAGTTACGGGCGGTCAAGCACAGATACGCAGTATTTT. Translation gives CASSYGRSSTDTQYF.